Here is one TCR beta chain with its context. The record originates from a study of blood T cell repertoires in COVID-19. On the study more broadly: From the United States, Italy and Spain came samples of acute and convalescent COVID-19. Sample material is recorded as cDNA or gDNA derived from T cells, B-cell-depleted T cells, or PBMCs.

Authors' processing steps: Estimated nucleated cell counts came from reference gene primer amplification. Clones were read by immunoSEQ multiplex PCR, and TCRdb kept only the in-frame ones, dropping some. V, J and clone size are those of that table, while D and trimming were read from the DNA. The table lists under 95,000 clones, roughly 83% of them singletons, with roughly a third in the top ten. The V gene's germline CDR1 is MNHEY and CDR2 SMNVEV (reference sequence). The CDR3 is made up of 14 amino acids. V lost 3 bases, J lost 6 bases, and 9 bases lay in between. The sequenced sample consisted of peripheral blood. This chain joins TRBV27 and TRBJ1-6; no firm D call. The source is a woman aged 80 or over with active or convalescent COVID-19. This CDR3 reads CASSFLEGNSPLHF. CDR3 DNA sequence: TGTGCCAGCAGTTTTTTGGAGGGTAATTCACCCCTCCACTTT.